Described below is a single T cell receptor beta chain sequence and its context. Antigen: not known. The germline V gene has CDR1 MNHEY and CDR2 SVGEGT. V was pared by 6 bases and J by 4 bases, with 18 bases between. CDR3 length: 15 residues. The data were taken from a study of blood T cells in healthy people across ages. Findings and caveats of the study: There were more naive CD4+ cells and higher diversity in long-lived donors than in aged donors. With donor CMV status unknown, expanded clonotype changes were possibly confounded. Naive T cell percentage showed a strong correlation with TCR beta diversity.

The use of a sample-barcoded 5' primer and a J-beta primer mix characterized a second PCR of about 7 to 12 cycles. From the 5' RACE reads, TCRdb called clonotypes with MiXCR, one entry per CDR3 protein. The top ten clones hold 13% of a sample with 950,000 to 1,200,000 distinct CDR3 sequences, 35% to 40% of them seen once. Donors ranged from about 6 to 90 years old and were healthy Caucasians in Russia. Sequencing was performed on blood. The gene calls are TRBV6-2 or TRBV6-3 and TRBJ1-2; perhaps TRBD1 as D (5 bases). The clonotype comes from a man aged 18-30 years in good health. This chain's CDR3 is CASRGTSRRVYGYTF. The CDR3 bases are TGTGCCAGCAGGGGGACTTCCAGGCGGGTCTATGGCTACACCTTC.